These T cell receptor beta chains were read from a single sample in a study of blood T cell repertoires in COVID-19. TCRdb's table, derived via immunoSEQ multiplex PCR, lists solely in-frame clones and lacks some. The table lists 200,000 to 250,000 clones, about four fifths of them singletons. The sequenced sample was PBMCs or T cells enriched from blood (not recorded which). These receptors originate from a man in his sixties who had recovered from COVID-19. CDR3s include the opening cysteine and the closing phenylalanine or tryptophan. Fields, in order: D gene, clone size, J gene, V gene, CDR3 DNA, CDR3 protein. D genes are given only for firm matches. Not every row has a clone size; where given, it reads once, few, many or a size class.

D: -; size: -; J: TRBJ2-7; V: TRBV6-5; DNA: TGTGCCAGCAGTACAACCGGGACACTAACAAGGGAGCAGTACTTC; CDR3: CASSTTGTLTREQYF
D: -; size: -; J: TRBJ2-2; V: TRBV2; DNA: TGTGCCAGCAGCGCGGTTGTCAGCACCGGGGAGCTGTTTTTT; CDR3: CASSAVVSTGELFF
D: -; size: -; J: TRBJ2-2; V: TRBV28; DNA: TGTGCCAGCCGGATCGGGGGAACCGGGGAGCTGTTTTTT; CDR3: CASRIGGTGELFF
D: -; size: once; J: TRBJ2-3; V: TRBV5-1; DNA: TGCGCCAGCAGCTTGCTTTCCGGTCTCCAGGGCACAGATACGCAGTATTTT; CDR3: CASSLLSGLQGTDTQYF
D: -; size: once; J: TRBJ1-5; V: TRBV5-1; DNA: TGCGCCAGCAGCTTCACCGGGACGGAGGGTGCGCCCCAGCATTTT; CDR3: CASSFTGTEGAPQHF
D: TRBD1; size: -; J: TRBJ2-7; V: TRBV7-2; DNA: TGTGCCAGCAGCTTAGAGGACAGGGCGAGATACGAGCAGTACTTC; CDR3: CASSLEDRARYEQYF
D: -; size: -; J: TRBJ1-6; V: TRBV19; DNA: TGTGCCACTGGAGACACAGGACAAGCGCCCCTCCACTTT; CDR3: CATGDTGQAPLHF
D: -; size: -; J: TRBJ2-5; V: TRBV3-1/TRBV3-2; DNA: TGTGCCAGCAGCCTCAGAGCAACAGGGATGAGGGAGACCCAGTACTTC; CDR3: CASSLRATGMRETQYF
D: TRBD2; size: -; J: TRBJ2-7; V: TRBV9; DNA: TGTGCCAGCAGCGCAGACCCCTTAGCGGGCCCCTACGAGCAGTACTTC; CDR3: CASSADPLAGPYEQYF
D: TRBD1; size: -; J: TRBJ1-1; V: TRBV11-1; DNA: TGTGCCAGCAGCTTTGAGGGGGCCACTGAAGCTTTCTTT; CDR3: CASSFEGATEAFF
D: -; size: -; J: TRBJ2-7; V: TRBV4-3; DNA: TGCGCCAGCAGCCAGGACCACGCCGGGACCTACGAGCAGTACTTC; CDR3: CASSQDHAGTYEQYF
D: TRBD1; size: -; J: TRBJ1-2; V: TRBV19; DNA: TGTGCCAGTAGTATCGGGACAGGGTTGGGGCTTGGCTATGGCTACACCTTC; CDR3: CASSIGTGLGLGYGYTF
D: TRBD1; size: once; J: TRBJ1-2; V: TRBV12-3/TRBV12-4; DNA: TGTGCCAGCAGGGGGACAGGAAGCTATGGCTACACCTTC; CDR3: CASRGTGSYGYTF
D: TRBD1; size: -; J: TRBJ1-1; V: TRBV18; DNA: TGTGCCAGCTCACCACCCCTGGAGGACAGGGTTGATTGGGTGAACACTGAAGCTTTCTTT; CDR3: CASSPPLEDRVDWVNTEAFF
D: -; size: -; J: TRBJ2-2; V: TRBV18; DNA: TGTGCCAGCTCACCACAATGGGGCCGGAACACCGGGGAGCTGTTTTTT; CDR3: CASSPQWGRNTGELFF
D: -; size: -; J: TRBJ1-1; V: TRBV7-3; DNA: TGTGCCAGCAGCCCCCAGGGAGGCCAGACCTCTGAAGCTTTCTTT; CDR3: CASSPQGGQTSEAFF
D: TRBD1; size: -; J: TRBJ1-2; V: TRBV27; DNA: TGTGCCAGCAGTACCGGACAGGCGTTAGAGGGCTACACCTTC; CDR3: CASSTGQALEGYTF
D: -; size: -; J: TRBJ2-4; V: TRBV6-5; DNA: TGTGCCAGCAGTTACCCAATCGCGACAGAAAACATTCAGTACTTC; CDR3: CASSYPIATENIQYF
D: -; size: -; J: TRBJ2-3; V: TRBV2; DNA: TGTGCCAGCAGTCCGAGGGTGGAAGTCCTGACGCAGTATTTT; CDR3: CASSPRVEVLTQYF
D: -; size: -; J: TRBJ2-7; V: TRBV5-6; DNA: TGTGCCAGCAGCACTGTCCGCTCCTACGAGCAGTACTTC; CDR3: CASSTVRSYEQYF
D: TRBD1; size: few; J: TRBJ1-5; V: TRBV29-1; DNA: TGCAGCGCATCGACAGGGCCTAATCAGCCCCAGCATTTT; CDR3: CSASTGPNQPQHF
D: TRBD1; size: -; J: TRBJ1-1; V: TRBV3-1/TRBV3-2; DNA: TGTGCCAGCAGCGCCTTAGCCGGGACAGGGGACGCTTTCTTT; CDR3: CASSALAGTGDAFF
D: -; size: once; J: TRBJ2-5; V: TRBV14; DNA: TGTGCCAGCAGCCAGGGCCGCCTGGAGACCCAGTACTTC; CDR3: CASSQGRLETQYF
D: -; size: few; J: TRBJ2-2; V: TRBV5-1; DNA: TGCGCCAGCAGCTTTGGGGCCGGGAACACCGGGGAGCTGTTTTTT; CDR3: CASSFGAGNTGELFF
D: TRBD1; size: -; J: TRBJ2-5; V: TRBV15; DNA: TGTGCCACCAGCGGGGACCAAGACTACAGGGGGCGTGAGACCCAGTACTTC; CDR3: CATSGDQDYRGRETQYF
D: -; size: -; J: TRBJ2-1; V: TRBV6-5; DNA: TGTGCCAGCAGCCAATACAATGAGCAGTTCTTC; CDR3: CASSQYNEQFF
D: TRBD2; size: -; J: TRBJ2-7; V: TRBV5-6; DNA: TGTGCCAGCAGCTTGGTGCTAGCGGGGAACTACGAGCAGTACTTC; CDR3: CASSLVLAGNYEQYF
D: TRBD1; size: few; J: TRBJ2-5; V: TRBV7-3; DNA: TGTGCCAGCAGCGTGGACAGGGGGGAGACCCAGTACTTC; CDR3: CASSVDRGETQYF
D: -; size: few; J: TRBJ2-2; V: TRBV7-9; DNA: TGTGCCAGCAGCAGGGACTTCACCGGGGAGCTGTTTTTT; CDR3: CASSRDFTGELFF
D: TRBD2; size: -; J: TRBJ2-7; V: TRBV19; DNA: TGTGCCAGTAGTATTGCGGGGGGTTCCTACGAGCAGTACTTC; CDR3: CASSIAGGSYEQYF
D: -; size: -; J: TRBJ1-2; V: TRBV5-1; DNA: TGCGCCAGCAGCATAGATCTAAATAACTATGGCTACACCTTC; CDR3: CASSIDLNNYGYTF
D: -; size: once; J: TRBJ2-5; V: TRBV11-2; DNA: TGTGCCAGCAGCGTCCCCTGGGACATCCAAGAGACCCAGTACTTC; CDR3: CASSVPWDIQETQYF
D: -; size: -; J: TRBJ2-5; V: TRBV29-1; DNA: TGCAGCGTTGTGGTTGTCGGGGGAGAAGAGACCCAGTACTTC; CDR3: CSVVVVGGEETQYF
D: -; size: -; J: TRBJ1-1; V: TRBV5-1; DNA: TGCGCCAGCAGAACCCTGGCAGGGGCCACTGAAGCTTTCTTT; CDR3: CASRTLAGATEAFF
D: TRBD1; size: -; J: TRBJ1-5; V: TRBV19; DNA: TGTGCCAGTAGTATGCAGACAGGGCTTAATCAGCCCCAGCATTTT; CDR3: CASSMQTGLNQPQHF
D: -; size: -; J: TRBJ2-5; V: TRBV10-3; DNA: TGTGCCATCAGTGGACTCCTGACTAGTTCCGAGACCCAGTACTTC; CDR3: CAISGLLTSSETQYF
D: TRBD1; size: -; J: TRBJ1-2; V: TRBV4-3; DNA: TGCGCCAGCAGCCGAACGACAGGGAACTATGGCTACACCTTC; CDR3: CASSRTTGNYGYTF
D: -; size: -; J: TRBJ2-1; V: TRBV21-1; DNA: TGTGCCAGCATCACGAAAAGACACGGGACTAGCGGGGGATACAATGAGCAGTTCTTC; CDR3: CASITKRHGTSGGYNEQFF
D: TRBD1; size: -; J: TRBJ1-2; V: TRBV19; DNA: TGTGCCAGTGAGGGGACAGGGGGCTTTGGCTACACCTTC; CDR3: CASEGTGGFGYTF
D: -; size: -; J: TRBJ2-5; V: TRBV15; DNA: TGTGCCACCAGCATGGGGGGTACTCAAGAGACCCAGTACTTC; CDR3: CATSMGGTQETQYF
D: -; size: -; J: TRBJ2-3; V: TRBV7-9; DNA: TGTGCCAGCAGCTTAGTGACTAGCACAGATACGCAGTATTTT; CDR3: CASSLVTSTDTQYF
D: -; size: -; J: TRBJ1-1; V: TRBV5-4; DNA: TGTGCCAGCAGTTGGACGGGGGTGGACACTGAAGCTTTCTTT; CDR3: CASSWTGVDTEAFF
D: -; size: once; J: TRBJ2-2; V: TRBV5-1; DNA: TGCGCCAGCAGCTTGAAGCAGGGGAACACCGGGGAGCTGTTTTTT; CDR3: CASSLKQGNTGELFF
D: -; size: -; J: TRBJ1-2; V: TRBV6-1; DNA: TGTGCCAGCAGTGACAATGAGGCAGCAAACTATGGCTACACCTTC; CDR3: CASSDNEAANYGYTF
D: TRBD1; size: -; J: TRBJ2-7; V: TRBV5-6; DNA: TGTGCCAGCAGCTCCAACCGGGACAGGGGGATGACCTACGAGCAGTACTTC; CDR3: CASSSNRDRGMTYEQYF
D: TRBD1; size: once; J: TRBJ2-7; V: TRBV10-3; DNA: TGTGCCATAGGACAGGCAGGCTACGAGCAGTACTTC; CDR3: CAIGQAGYEQYF
D: TRBD1; size: -; J: TRBJ2-1; V: TRBV19; DNA: TGTGCCAGTAGTAGAACGGGACAGGGGTACAATGAGCAGTTCTTC; CDR3: CASSRTGQGYNEQFF
D: TRBD1; size: -; J: TRBJ2-5; V: TRBV10-3; DNA: TGTGCCATCAGTGATCACAGGGGGGACCAAGAGACCCAGTACTTC; CDR3: CAISDHRGDQETQYF
D: -; size: -; J: TRBJ1-6; V: TRBV10-3; DNA: TGTGCCACCAGGGCGGGCACCGATTCACCCCTCCACTTT; CDR3: CATRAGTDSPLHF
D: TRBD1; size: -; J: TRBJ2-5; V: TRBV2; DNA: TGTGCCAGCTCCCGGGACAGGGGGCCGGAGGAGACCCAGTACTTC; CDR3: CASSRDRGPEETQYF
D: -; size: -; J: TRBJ1-1; V: TRBV10-3; DNA: TGTGCCATCAGTGAGTCGGGCAGGAACACTGAAGCTTTCTTT; CDR3: CAISESGRNTEAFF
D: -; size: -; J: TRBJ1-2; V: TRBV5-4; DNA: TGTGCCAGCAGCTGGGAGTTAGGCGCTAACTATGGCTACACCTTC; CDR3: CASSWELGANYGYTF
D: -; size: -; J: TRBJ1-5; V: TRBV19; DNA: TGTGCCAGTAGTGTCGACTTGGTCCGAACCCGCAATCAGCCCCAGCATTTT; CDR3: CASSVDLVRTRNQPQHF
D: TRBD2; size: -; J: TRBJ2-2; V: TRBV11-3; DNA: TGTGCCAGCAGCTTACATAGCGGGGGCACCGGGGAGCTGTTTTTT; CDR3: CASSLHSGGTGELFF
D: -; size: -; J: TRBJ1-1; V: TRBV5-1; DNA: TGCGCCAGCAGCTTGCGGGTCAGTAGGAATGCTGAAGCTTTCTTT; CDR3: CASSLRVSRNAEAFF